This TCR beta chain is from a study of T-cell memory formation after mild COVID-19. TCRdb re-derived calls from the 5' RACE reads in MiXCR, one entry per CDR3 protein. The sample carries more than 300,000 distinct CDR3 sequences, 20% to 25% recorded once. V was shortened by 3 bases and J by 2 bases, with 21 bases between the two germline ends. The CDR3 sequence is 18 residues long. Germline V gene sequence: CDR1 LGHNA, CDR2 YSLEER. This clonotype was recorded a few times. The source material was PBMCs or a T cell subset sorted from them (not recorded which). The clonotype originates from a man aged 18 to 29 who had mild COVID-19 (a few samples of this study predate the infection). Cell type and time point are not known. The chain links TRBV4-3 to TRBJ2-3; no firm D call. CDR3 protein: CASSQEGYRADTTDTQYF. CDR3 nucleotide sequence: TGCGCCAGCAGCCAGGAAGGCTATCGGGCTGACACCACAGATACGCAGTATTTT.